These 10 T cell receptor beta chains share one sample of origin, sequenced in a study of blood T cells in healthy people across ages. Together with a sample-barcoded 5' primer, a J-beta primer mix was included in a second PCR lasting about 6 to 11 cycles. Each CDR3 protein gets one entry after TCRdb re-called the 5' RACE reads with MiXCR. The sample holds approximately 1,000,000 distinct CDR3 sequences, more than 40% seen once. The sample taken for sequencing was blood. The source of these receptors is a woman aged 55-69 years in good health.

The rearrangement links TRBV7-3 to TRBJ2-3, with no clear D. Per germline, CDR1 SGHTA and CDR2 FQGTGA. V was trimmed by 5 bases and J by 6 bases, leaving 15 bases between them. The CDR3 is made up of 14 amino acids. CDR3 loop: CASSQGIAVDTQYF. The CDR3 DNA follows: TGTGCCAGCAGCCAAGGGATCGCTGTTGATACGCAGTATTTT.

A single count supports this clonotype. This sequence joins TRBV3-1 and TRBJ2-7, with D maybe TRBD2 (6 bases). The germline V and J ends were trimmed by 4 bases and 5 bases, with 18 bases remaining between them. Germline assignment: CDR1 LGHDT and CDR2 YNNKEL (reference sequence). The CDR3 is made up of 15 amino acids. In DNA form, the CDR3 reads TGTGCCAGCAGCCCCGGGACTGACGGGGACCACGAGCAGTACTTC. Protein: CASSPGTDGDHEQYF.

The gene calls are TRBV19 and TRBJ1-2; maybe TRBD1 (6 bases). CDR1 and CDR2 (germline): LNHDA, SQIVND (reference sequence). The V end was cut by 3 bases, the J end by 0 bases, with 11 bases between. The CDR3 totals 15 residues. In DNA form, the CDR3 reads TGTGCCAGTAGTATCCGGGACATAGCTAACTATGGCTACACCTTC. Translating gives CASSIRDIANYGYTF.

Ten or more counts support this clonotype. V gene TRBV5-1 combines with J gene TRBJ2-5, with D perhaps matching TRBD1 (6 bases). Germline assignment: CDR1 SGHRS and CDR2 YFSETQ. The CDR3 contains 13 residues. V was clipped by 3 bases and J by 7 bases, with 13 bases between them. In DNA form, the CDR3 reads TGCGCCAGCAGCTGGACAGCCTATTCGACCCAGTACTTC. Translated, it gives CASSWTAYSTQYF.

V and J are TRBV12-3 or TRBV12-4 and TRBJ2-3; D perhaps matches TRBD2 (5 bases). The length of the CDR3 is 13 residues. V dropped 5 bases and J dropped 5 bases, with 11 bases sitting between them. The CDR3 loop is CASSPPEGDTQYF. For the CDR3, the DNA is TGTGCCAGCAGTCCGCCTGAGGGAGATACGCAGTATTTT.

This clonotype was counted a few times. The chain couples TRBV12-3 or TRBV12-4 to TRBJ1-1; TRBD1 is a possible D gene (6 bases). CDR3 length: 14 amino acids. V was cut by 6 bases and J by 0 bases, with 11 bases left in between. The CDR3 sequence is CASRRPGVNTEAFF. In DNA form, the CDR3 reads TGTGCCAGCAGACGGCCAGGGGTGAACACTGAAGCTTTCTTT.

This clonotype was detected only a few times. V and J are TRBV3-1 and TRBJ2-5, with 7 bases identical to TRBD1. Unmatched junction bases numbered 4, after V lost 2 bases and J lost 1 base. This CDR3 region has 15 residues. Looked up from germline, CDR1 is LGHDT and CDR2 is YNNKEL (reference sequence). The CDR3 region has the DNA TGTGCCAGCAGCCAACCACAGGGGATCCAAGAGACCCAGTACTTC. Encoded protein: CASSQPQGIQETQYF.

This chain uses TRBV20-1 with TRBJ2-1, with 10 bases aligning to TRBD2. The CDR3 runs to 15 residues. J gave up 4 bases and V 2 bases, and 5 bases lay outside the gene matches. The V gene's germline CDR1 is DFQATT and CDR2 SNEGSKA (reference sequence). The CDR3 loop is CSARSASGSYNEQFF. The DNA of the CDR3 is TGCAGTGCTAGATCCGCTAGCGGGAGTTACAATGAGCAGTTCTTC.

The table lists this clonotype with a count of one. This sequence joins TRBV24-1 and TRBJ2-3, with a weak D call TRBD1 (6 bases). The germline CDR1 and CDR2 sequences are KGHDR and SFDVKD. V lost 3 bases, J lost 1 base, and 13 bases lay in between. CDR3 length: 16 amino acids. The CDR3 region has the DNA TGTGCCACCAGTGATAAGGGGACAATCGGCACAGATACGCAGTATTTT. As protein: CATSDKGTIGTDTQYF.

This clonotype was detected only a few times. This chain uses TRBV10-3 with TRBJ2-7, with TRBD1 matching over 7 bases. CDR3 size: 15 residues. Germline V gene sequence: CDR1 ENHRY, CDR2 SYGVKD. The V and J ends lost 0 bases and 4 bases, in that order; junction bases with no gene match: 6. The DNA for the CDR3 is TGTGCCATCAGTGAGTCAGGGGGCAACATGTACGAGCAGTACTTC. Protein: CAISESGGNMYEQYF.